This T cell receptor (beta chain) was obtained from a study of blood T cells in healthy people across ages. Study overall: Capture by template switching was about one barcoded beta molecule per two T cells.

Study conclusions and caveats: Both naive CD4+ cell counts and diversity were greater in long-lived donors than in aged donors.

Trimming took 4 bases from V and 9 from J, leaving 30 bases between them. Germline CDR1 DFQATT, CDR2 SNEGSKA (reference sequence). This CDR3 comprises 17 residues. For the second PCR, which ran for roughly 6 to 12 cycles, a sample-barcoded 5' primer and a J-beta primer mix were used. CDR3-containing paired-end reads numbered at least 2.5 million in each sample. MiXCR, run by TCRdb on the 5' RACE reads, gives a single entry per CDR3 protein. The sample contains hundreds of thousands of distinct CDR3 sequences, 45% to 50% of which appear only once. This clonotype was found a few times. Its target is unknown. Given a much more abundant clone one base away, this may be a read error. Per-sample PBMC isolation yielded at least 7 million cells.

The sequence was obtained from an older woman in good health. Sequenced material: blood. The rearrangement links TRBV20-1 to TRBJ2-5, with no clear D. CDR3 protein: CSATTLAGAKPSSAQYF. The CDR3 DNA reads TGCAGTGCTACCACACTGGCAGGCGCAAAGCCCTCCTCGGCCCAGTACTTC.